This entry describes one T cell receptor beta chain. The record originates from a study of blood T cell repertoires in COVID-19. Study-level information: Sample material is recorded as cDNA or gDNA derived from T cells, B-cell-depleted T cells, or PBMCs.

The V end lost 2 bases, the J end lost 1 base, and 5 bases lay between the germline ends. The length of the CDR3 is 14 residues. CDR1 and CDR2 from the germline V gene are SGHVS and FQNEAQ. Data came from immunoSEQ multiplex PCR; TCRdb stores just in-frame clones and leaves some out. The sample has about 98,000 clones, about 89% seen once. The sample comprised peripheral blood. The TCR originated in a middle-aged man with acute or convalescent COVID-19. The chain combines TRBV7-8 with TRBJ1-4; D unresolved. This CDR3 reads CASSLFRTNEKLFF. Here the CDR3 DNA reads TGTGCCAGCAGCTTATTCCGAACTAATGAAAAACTGTTTTTT.